These T cell receptor beta chains were read from a single sample in a study of T-cell memory formation after mild COVID-19. One entry per CDR3 protein results from TCRdb running MiXCR on the 5' RACE reads. This table holds roughly 160,000 distinct CDR3 sequences, 11% found once. Sequenced material: PBMCs or a T cell subset sorted from them (not recorded which). The receptor set was obtained from a man aged 18 to 29 who had mild COVID-19 (a few samples of this study predate the infection). Cell type and time point are not known. Each CDR3 is given with its conserved first and last residue. Each record gives: J gene, clone size, V gene, D gene, CDR3 DNA, CDR3 protein. D genes are given only for firm matches. Rows give clone size only sometimes, using once, few, many, or a class for an expanded clone.

j_call: TRBJ1-4; clone_size: few; v_call: TRBV7-9; d_call: TRBD1; cdr3_nt: TGTGCCAGCAGCTCCGGGACAGGGGATGAAAAACTGTTTTTT; cdr3_aa: CASSSGTGDEKLFF
j_call: TRBJ1-1; clone_size: few; v_call: TRBV27; d_call: NA; cdr3_nt: TGTGCCAGCAGTAAACAGGGATACAGTGAAGCTTTCTTT; cdr3_aa: CASSKQGYSEAFF
j_call: TRBJ1-1; clone_size: few; v_call: TRBV5-1; d_call: TRBD1; cdr3_nt: TGCGCCAGCAGCCCAACGGCAGGGGGCGAGACTGAAGCTTTCTTT; cdr3_aa: CASSPTAGGETEAFF
j_call: TRBJ2-7; clone_size: few; v_call: TRBV6-6; d_call: TRBD1; cdr3_nt: TGTGCCAGCAGTAACCCGGGACAGTCATACGAGCAGTACTTC; cdr3_aa: CASSNPGQSYEQYF
j_call: TRBJ1-6; clone_size: many; v_call: TRBV7-2; d_call: TRBD1; cdr3_nt: TGTGCCAGCAGCCCTCGGACAGGGGATTCACCCCTCCACTTT; cdr3_aa: CASSPRTGDSPLHF
j_call: TRBJ2-2; clone_size: NA; v_call: TRBV4-3; d_call: NA; cdr3_nt: TGCGCCAGCAGCCAAGGGATGAAGGGTGGCAACACCGGGGAGCTGTTTTTT; cdr3_aa: CASSQGMKGGNTGELFF
j_call: TRBJ2-2; clone_size: once; v_call: TRBV27; d_call: NA; cdr3_nt: TGTGCCAGCAGTTTCGGGCGTTTTTCTCGGGGCTACACCGGGGAGCTGTTTTTT; cdr3_aa: CASSFGRFSRGYTGELFF
j_call: TRBJ1-2; clone_size: NA; v_call: TRBV6-5; d_call: NA; cdr3_nt: TGTGCCAGCAAATCCCCCGGGGTTCCCTATGGCTACACCTTC; cdr3_aa: CASKSPGVPYGYTF
j_call: TRBJ2-3; clone_size: many; v_call: TRBV5-5; d_call: NA; cdr3_nt: TGTGCCAGCAGCTTCGACTCCCTTTTGGAAGATACGCAGTATTTT; cdr3_aa: CASSFDSLLEDTQYF
j_call: TRBJ1-5; clone_size: NA; v_call: TRBV19; d_call: TRBD1; cdr3_nt: TGTGCCAGTAGGGACGTCAGGGGGACATCTTATAGCAATCAGCCCCAGCATTTT; cdr3_aa: CASRDVRGTSYSNQPQHF
j_call: TRBJ2-1; clone_size: few; v_call: TRBV7-9; d_call: NA; cdr3_nt: TGTGCCAGCAGCTTATATCACGCCAGGGTGGATGAGCAGTTCTTC; cdr3_aa: CASSLYHARVDEQFF
j_call: TRBJ2-3; clone_size: few; v_call: TRBV5-1; d_call: NA; cdr3_nt: TGCGCCAGCAGCTTTGACCAGACACCAGATACGCAGTATTTT; cdr3_aa: CASSFDQTPDTQYF
j_call: TRBJ1-6; clone_size: once; v_call: TRBV7-9; d_call: NA; cdr3_nt: TGTGCCAGCAGCTTACCGGGACGGGTGGATTCACCCCTCCACTTT; cdr3_aa: CASSLPGRVDSPLHF
j_call: TRBJ2-1; clone_size: few; v_call: TRBV19; d_call: TRBD1; cdr3_nt: TGTGCCAGTAGTCGGACAGGGGAGGATGAGCAGTTCTTC; cdr3_aa: CASSRTGEDEQFF
j_call: TRBJ2-2; clone_size: few; v_call: TRBV6-2/TRBV6-3; d_call: NA; cdr3_nt: TGTGCCGGTACACACGCGGGCGGGGAGCTGTTTTTT; cdr3_aa: CAGTHAGGELFF
j_call: TRBJ2-7; clone_size: few; v_call: TRBV20-1; d_call: TRBD2; cdr3_nt: TGCAGTGCTAGAGGGAGACTAGCGGCATCCTACGAGCAGTACTTC; cdr3_aa: CSARGRLAASYEQYF
j_call: TRBJ1-1; clone_size: NA; v_call: TRBV18; d_call: NA; cdr3_nt: TGTGCCAGCTCACTGGGGTTCACTGAAGCTTTCTTT; cdr3_aa: CASSLGFTEAFF
j_call: TRBJ2-4; clone_size: NA; v_call: TRBV11-2; d_call: NA; cdr3_nt: TGTGCCAGCAGCCCTAGATCCGGAACAATACTAGCCAAAAACATTCAGTACTTC; cdr3_aa: CASSPRSGTILAKNIQYF
j_call: TRBJ1-6; clone_size: few; v_call: TRBV4-3; d_call: NA; cdr3_nt: TGCGCCAGCAGCCAAGGTCCCGGCCGGGGGAATTCACCCCTCCACTTT; cdr3_aa: CASSQGPGRGNSPLHF
j_call: TRBJ2-1; clone_size: NA; v_call: TRBV12-3/TRBV12-4; d_call: NA; cdr3_nt: TGTGCCAGCAGTTTTCGGGTAGGGGGGGGGTACAATGAGCAGTTCTTC; cdr3_aa: CASSFRVGGGYNEQFF
j_call: TRBJ1-2; clone_size: NA; v_call: TRBV4-2; d_call: TRBD1; cdr3_nt: TGTGCCAGCAGCCAAGATTTGGGACAGGGGTTCGGCTACACCTTC; cdr3_aa: CASSQDLGQGFGYTF
j_call: TRBJ2-7; clone_size: many; v_call: TRBV4-3; d_call: NA; cdr3_nt: TGCGCCAGCAGCCAAGGCATTGATTCCTACGAGCAGTACTTC; cdr3_aa: CASSQGIDSYEQYF
j_call: TRBJ1-2; clone_size: many; v_call: TRBV12-3/TRBV12-4; d_call: TRBD1; cdr3_nt: TGTGCCAGCAGTCGGACAGGGAGCGGCTACACCTTC; cdr3_aa: CASSRTGSGYTF
j_call: TRBJ2-3; clone_size: NA; v_call: TRBV28; d_call: TRBD2; cdr3_nt: TGTGCCAGCAGTTCCGGACTAGTCCAAGTCGGGACGCAGTATTTT; cdr3_aa: CASSSGLVQVGTQYF
j_call: TRBJ2-5; clone_size: NA; v_call: TRBV5-1; d_call: TRBD1; cdr3_nt: TGCGCCAGCAGCGGCCAGGGGGCCCAGGAGACCCAGAACTTC; cdr3_aa: CASSGQGAQETQNF
j_call: TRBJ1-1; clone_size: NA; v_call: TRBV5-1; d_call: NA; cdr3_nt: TGCGCCAGCAGCTTGAACGGGGTGGAAAACACTGAAGCTTTCTTT; cdr3_aa: CASSLNGVENTEAFF
j_call: TRBJ2-5; clone_size: many; v_call: TRBV11-2; d_call: NA; cdr3_nt: TGTGCCAGCACCCCGGTGGCGGGGACCCAGTACTTC; cdr3_aa: CASTPVAGTQYF
j_call: TRBJ2-5; clone_size: NA; v_call: TRBV12-3/TRBV12-4; d_call: TRBD1; cdr3_nt: TGTGCCAGCAGTCGCCCCGTTGGGCAGGGGGTAGGGACCCAGTACTTC; cdr3_aa: CASSRPVGQGVGTQYF
j_call: TRBJ1-1; clone_size: few; v_call: TRBV5-1; d_call: NA; cdr3_nt: TGCGCCAGCAGCTTGGCAGGGCGCGGGGCTTTCTTT; cdr3_aa: CASSLAGRGAFF
j_call: TRBJ2-3; clone_size: NA; v_call: TRBV20-1; d_call: NA; cdr3_nt: TGCAGTGCTAGAGTCCCCGGGCGTAGCACAGATACGCAGTATTTT; cdr3_aa: CSARVPGRSTDTQYF
j_call: TRBJ1-5; clone_size: NA; v_call: TRBV12-3/TRBV12-4; d_call: NA; cdr3_nt: TGTGCCAGCACCCGGGACGGGACCTTTCAGCCCCAGCATTTT; cdr3_aa: CASTRDGTFQPQHF
j_call: TRBJ2-1; clone_size: NA; v_call: TRBV10-3; d_call: TRBD2; cdr3_nt: TGTGCCATCAGTGGCCGACCGGGGACTAGCGGGGGGGCCTACAATGAGCAGTTCTTC; cdr3_aa: CAISGRPGTSGGAYNEQFF
j_call: TRBJ1-4; clone_size: once; v_call: TRBV11-2; d_call: NA; cdr3_nt: TGTGCCAGCAGTTCACGAGGGGAACTTAATGAAAAACTGTTTTTT; cdr3_aa: CASSSRGELNEKLFF
j_call: TRBJ1-6; clone_size: many; v_call: TRBV12-3/TRBV12-4; d_call: NA; cdr3_nt: TGTGCCAGCAGTCCATCGGGACAAGGAAATTCACCCCTCCACTTT; cdr3_aa: CASSPSGQGNSPLHF
j_call: TRBJ1-1; clone_size: many; v_call: TRBV5-1; d_call: NA; cdr3_nt: TGCGCCAGCAGCTGGGCCAGGGACACTGAAGCTTTCTTT; cdr3_aa: CASSWARDTEAFF
j_call: TRBJ2-5; clone_size: NA; v_call: TRBV2; d_call: NA; cdr3_nt: TGTGCCAGCAATGAACAGGGCACCCAAGAGACCCAGTACTTC; cdr3_aa: CASNEQGTQETQYF
j_call: TRBJ2-1; clone_size: NA; v_call: TRBV5-5; d_call: NA; cdr3_nt: TGTGCCAGCAGCTTGGTATTAGCCAATGAGCAGTTCTTC; cdr3_aa: CASSLVLANEQFF
j_call: TRBJ2-1; clone_size: NA; v_call: TRBV20-1; d_call: NA; cdr3_nt: TGCAGTGCTACAGACAGGTTTCGTTACAATGAGCAGTTCTTC; cdr3_aa: CSATDRFRYNEQFF
j_call: TRBJ2-1; clone_size: NA; v_call: TRBV3-1; d_call: NA; cdr3_nt: TGTGCCAGCAGCCAACGTAGCACTGAGCAGTTCTTC; cdr3_aa: CASSQRSTEQFF
j_call: TRBJ2-3; clone_size: many; v_call: TRBV20-1; d_call: NA; cdr3_nt: TGCAGTGCCCGCAGGACAGATACGCAGTATTTT; cdr3_aa: CSARRTDTQYF
j_call: TRBJ2-6; clone_size: few; v_call: TRBV5-4; d_call: NA; cdr3_nt: TGTGCCAGCAGCGCATTCGCTCAGTCTGGGGCCAACGTCCTGACTTTC; cdr3_aa: CASSAFAQSGANVLTF
j_call: TRBJ2-1; clone_size: NA; v_call: TRBV10-3; d_call: NA; cdr3_nt: TGTGCCATCAGTGAGTCGAGACTACTTATTGAGTGGACTATTAATGAGCAGTTCTTC; cdr3_aa: CAISESRLLIEWTINEQFF
j_call: TRBJ1-6; clone_size: NA; v_call: TRBV5-1; d_call: NA; cdr3_nt: TGCGCCAGCAGCGGCAGTGAGGCCGGTTCACCCCTCCACTTT; cdr3_aa: CASSGSEAGSPLHF
j_call: TRBJ1-6; clone_size: few; v_call: TRBV2; d_call: NA; cdr3_nt: TGTGCCAGCGGAGGCCGGAGTCTTAATTCACCCCTCCACTTT; cdr3_aa: CASGGRSLNSPLHF
j_call: TRBJ1-1; clone_size: many; v_call: TRBV9; d_call: NA; cdr3_nt: TGTGCCTCAGCGACGGGGGTCGAGACTGAAGCTTTCTTT; cdr3_aa: CASATGVETEAFF
j_call: TRBJ1-1; clone_size: NA; v_call: TRBV2; d_call: NA; cdr3_nt: TGTGCCACTAGGGAGGGGACTGAAGCTTTCTTT; cdr3_aa: CATREGTEAFF
j_call: TRBJ2-3; clone_size: once; v_call: TRBV5-4; d_call: TRBD2; cdr3_nt: TGTGCCAGCAGCTCTGGACTAGCGGGGGTTGATACGCAGTATTTT; cdr3_aa: CASSSGLAGVDTQYF
j_call: TRBJ2-7; clone_size: NA; v_call: TRBV6-5; d_call: TRBD2; cdr3_nt: TGTGCCAGCAGTACCGTTAGACTAGCGGGGAACATCTACGAGCAGTACTTC; cdr3_aa: CASSTVRLAGNIYEQYF
j_call: TRBJ2-5; clone_size: NA; v_call: TRBV14; d_call: NA; cdr3_nt: TGTGCCAGCAGTCGACAGGTCCAAGAGACCCAGTACTTC; cdr3_aa: CASSRQVQETQYF
j_call: TRBJ2-5; clone_size: many; v_call: TRBV20-1; d_call: TRBD2; cdr3_nt: TGCAGTGCTATCTCGACTAGCGGGGCGCAAGAGACCCAGTACTTC; cdr3_aa: CSAISTSGAQETQYF
j_call: TRBJ1-6; clone_size: NA; v_call: TRBV29-1; d_call: NA; cdr3_nt: TGCAGCGTTGGGCAGGGGCGTAATTCACCCCTCCACTTT; cdr3_aa: CSVGQGRNSPLHF
j_call: TRBJ1-1; clone_size: few; v_call: TRBV25-1; d_call: NA; cdr3_nt: TGTGCCAGCAGCGGGTGGACTGAAGCTTTCTTT; cdr3_aa: CASSGWTEAFF